A single sample gave rise to the 9 T cell receptor beta chains below, sequenced in a study of T cell responses to AZD1222 COVID-19 vaccine (dated by TCRdb to 2020 to 2022). What the time point label conveys for this sample: baseline before first vaccination. To prepare the library, the immunoSEQ multiplex PCR assay was applied. TCRdb retrieved this table from immuneACCESS and kept in-frame rearrangements only. Not all clones are present; in checked studies, unresolved V genes account for under half, and no reason is known for the remainder. This sample gives 100,000 to 150,000 clones in total; approximately 94% of them show up just once. In total, the top ten clones hold roughly 6.6% of the sample. Sequencing used peripheral blood, obtained on day 0 of AZD1222 vaccination. The receptors come from an adult in good health.

CDR3: CASSWRGINQPQHF. The CDR3 bases are TGTGCCAGCAGTTGGCGGGGTATTAATCAGCCCCAGCATTTT. V and J are TRBV27 and TRBJ1-5; D ambiguous. The V and J ends lost 4 bases and 4 bases respectively, with 11 bases between them. The CDR3 is 14 residues long. The V gene's germline CDR1 is MNHEY and CDR2 SMNVEV (reference sequence).

The chain is built from TRBV7-3 and TRBJ2-5, with 9 bases identical to TRBD1. The ends lost 3 bases at V and 5 bases at J; junction bases unmatched: 7. This CDR3 is 15 amino acids long. Per germline, CDR1 SGHTA and CDR2 FQGTGA. The CDR3 here is CASSFTGGAGETQYF. In nucleotides, the CDR3 is TGTGCCAGCAGCTTCACAGGGGGCGCCGGGGAGACCCAGTACTTC.

The rearrangement uses TRBV7-2 and TRBJ2-1; D possibly corresponds to TRBD1 (6 bases). Trimming shortened V by 4 bases and J by 8 bases, and 21 bases separated the two germline ends. This CDR3 has 16 amino acids. Germline assignment: CDR1 SGHTA and CDR2 FQGNSA. CDR3 in DNA: TGTGCCAGCAGCTCCTCTGGGACAATTCCTAGTGATGAGCAGTTCTTC. Translation: CASSSSGTIPSDEQFF.

The chain carries TRBV19 and TRBJ2-7; 13 nucleotides align to TRBD2. Unmatched junction bases numbered 16, after V lost 6 bases and J lost 2 bases. The CDR3 runs 19 residues. From germline, CDR1 is LNHDA and CDR2 SQIVND (reference sequence). The CDR3 sequence: CASSSYWTDGTSGAYEQYF. CDR3 nucleotides: TGTGCCAGTAGCAGCTACTGGACAGACGGGACTAGCGGGGCCTACGAGCAGTACTTC. Full variable domain (rest looked up from reference TRBV19 and TRBJ2-7): DGGITQSPKYLFRKEGQNVTLSCEQNLNHDAMYWYRQDPGQGLRLIYYSQIVNDFQKGDIAEGYSVSREKKESFPLTVTSAQKNPTAFYLCASSSYWTDGTSGAYEQYFGPGTRLTVT.

CDR3 amino acids: CASSLLDRPNEQFF. CDR3 bases: TGCGCCAGCAGCCTATTGGACCGCCCCAATGAGCAGTTCTTC. J is TRBJ2-1 and V is TRBV4-3; D unclear. The CDR3 is 14 residues long. Germline V CDR1 and CDR2: LGHNA, YSLEER. Trimming took 4 bases from V and 6 from J, leaving 13 bases between them.

This sequence joins TRBV16 and TRBJ1-2; possibly TRBD1 for D (5 bases). With 4 bases removed from V and 4 bases from J, the gap between germline ends came to 16 bases. Germline assignment: CDR1 KGHSY and CDR2 FQNENV. This CDR3 is built from 15 residues. The CDR3 region has the DNA TGTGCCAGCAGCCCCCTCGCGGGGCAGGGCTATGGCTACACCTTC. It translates to CASSPLAGQGYGYTF.

The genes are TRBV7-2 and TRBJ1-4, with TRBD1 as a possible D gene (5 bases). The V gene lost 0 bases and the J gene lost 7 bases, with 9 bases spanning the gap. The CDR3 consists of 14 residues. From germline, CDR1 is SGHTA and CDR2 FQGNSA. CDR3 nucleotides: TGTGCCAGCAGCTTAGCAGGGACGGGTGAAAAACTGTTTTTT. Amino acids: CASSLAGTGEKLFF.

V is TRBV7-6 and J is TRBJ2-2; 11 nucleotides align to TRBD1. Per germline, CDR1 SGHVS and CDR2 FNYEAQ. CDR3 size: 18 residues. V shed 5 bases and J 6 bases; nucleotides not matched to a gene: 14. CDR3 protein: CASSERTGTGGFAGELFF. Here the CDR3 DNA reads TGTGCCAGCAGCGAGCGGACCGGGACAGGGGGATTTGCCGGGGAGCTGTTTTTT. The variable domain in full, completed from reference TRBV7-6 and TRBJ2-2, reads GAGVSQSPRYKVTKRGQDVALRCDPISGHVSLYWYRQALGQGPEFLTYFNYEAQQDKSGLPNDRFSAERPEGSISTLTIQRTEQRDSAMYRCASSERTGTGGFAGELFFGEGSRLTVL.

The genes are TRBV3-1 (or the pseudogene TRBV3-2) and TRBJ2-1, with D possibly TRBD2 on 6 matching bases. V was cut by 3 bases and J by 9 bases, with 9 bases left in between. The CDR3 sequence is 12 residues long. Germline lookup yields CDR1 LGHDT and CDR2 YNNKEL (reference sequence). CDR3 sequence: CASSHSGGEQFF. CDR3 nucleotide sequence: TGTGCCAGCAGCCATTCCGGGGGTGAGCAGTTCTTC.